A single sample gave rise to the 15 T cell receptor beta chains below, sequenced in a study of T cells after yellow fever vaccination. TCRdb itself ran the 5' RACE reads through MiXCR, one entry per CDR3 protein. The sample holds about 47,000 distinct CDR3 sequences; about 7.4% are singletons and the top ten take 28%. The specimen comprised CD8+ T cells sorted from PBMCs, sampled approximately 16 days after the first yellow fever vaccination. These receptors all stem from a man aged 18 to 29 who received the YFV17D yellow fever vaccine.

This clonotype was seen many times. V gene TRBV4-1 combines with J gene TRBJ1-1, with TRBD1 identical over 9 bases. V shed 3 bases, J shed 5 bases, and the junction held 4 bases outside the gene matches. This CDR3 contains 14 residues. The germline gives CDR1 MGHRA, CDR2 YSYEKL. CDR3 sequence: CASSQGQGLTEAFF. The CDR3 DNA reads TGCGCCAGCAGCCAGGGACAGGGACTAACTGAAGCTTTCTTT.

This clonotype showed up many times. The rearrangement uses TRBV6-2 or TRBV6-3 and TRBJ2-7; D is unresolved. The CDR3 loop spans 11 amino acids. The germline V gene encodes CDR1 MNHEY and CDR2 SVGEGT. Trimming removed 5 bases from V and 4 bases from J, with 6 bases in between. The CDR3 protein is CASSNWYEQYF. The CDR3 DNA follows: TGTGCCAGCAGTAATTGGTACGAGCAGTACTTC.

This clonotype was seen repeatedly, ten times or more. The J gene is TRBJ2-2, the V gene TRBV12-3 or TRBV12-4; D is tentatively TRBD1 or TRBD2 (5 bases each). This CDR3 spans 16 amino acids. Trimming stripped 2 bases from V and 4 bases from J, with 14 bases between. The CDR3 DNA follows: TGTGCCAGCAGTTTATGGGACCCGAGGACCACCGGGGAGCTGTTTTTT. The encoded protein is CASSLWDPRTTGELFF.

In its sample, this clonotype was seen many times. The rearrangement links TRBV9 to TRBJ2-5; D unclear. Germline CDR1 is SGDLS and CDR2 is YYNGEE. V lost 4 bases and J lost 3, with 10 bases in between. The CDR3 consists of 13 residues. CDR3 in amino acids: CASSPEWEETQYF. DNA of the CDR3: TGTGCCAGCAGCCCGGAGTGGGAAGAGACCCAGTACTTC.

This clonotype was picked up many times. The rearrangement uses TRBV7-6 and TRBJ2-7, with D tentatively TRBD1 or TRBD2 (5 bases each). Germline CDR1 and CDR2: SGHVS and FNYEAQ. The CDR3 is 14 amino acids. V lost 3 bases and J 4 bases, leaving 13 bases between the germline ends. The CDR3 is CASSFRDGSYEQYF. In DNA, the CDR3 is TGTGCCAGCAGCTTCCGGGACGGATCTTACGAGCAGTACTTC.

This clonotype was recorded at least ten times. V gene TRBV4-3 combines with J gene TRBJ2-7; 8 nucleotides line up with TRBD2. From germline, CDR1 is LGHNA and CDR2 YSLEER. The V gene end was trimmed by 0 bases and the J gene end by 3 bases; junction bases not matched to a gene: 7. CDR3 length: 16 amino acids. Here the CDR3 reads CASSQDWRGALYEQYF. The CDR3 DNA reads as TGCGCCAGCAGCCAAGATTGGCGGGGGGCCCTCTACGAGCAGTACTTC.

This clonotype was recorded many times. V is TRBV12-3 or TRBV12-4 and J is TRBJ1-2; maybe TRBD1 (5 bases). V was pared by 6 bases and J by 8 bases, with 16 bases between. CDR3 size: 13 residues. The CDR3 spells CASSLIQGAGYTF. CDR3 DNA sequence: TGTGCCAGCAGCCTAATTCAGGGAGCGGGCTACACCTTC.

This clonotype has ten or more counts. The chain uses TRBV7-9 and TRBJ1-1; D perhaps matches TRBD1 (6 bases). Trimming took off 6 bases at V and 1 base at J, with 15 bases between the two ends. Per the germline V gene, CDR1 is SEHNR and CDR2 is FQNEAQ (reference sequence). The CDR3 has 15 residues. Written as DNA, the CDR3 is TGTGCCAGCAGTCTTGCAGGGGTTGGGAACACTGAAGCTTTCTTT. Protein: CASSLAGVGNTEAFF.

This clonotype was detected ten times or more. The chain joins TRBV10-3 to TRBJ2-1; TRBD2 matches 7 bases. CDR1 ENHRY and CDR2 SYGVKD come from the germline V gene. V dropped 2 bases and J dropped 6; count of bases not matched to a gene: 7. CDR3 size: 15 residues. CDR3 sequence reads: CAISEGRGTGNEQFF. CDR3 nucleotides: TGTGCCATCAGTGAGGGGCGGGGGACCGGCAATGAGCAGTTCTTC.

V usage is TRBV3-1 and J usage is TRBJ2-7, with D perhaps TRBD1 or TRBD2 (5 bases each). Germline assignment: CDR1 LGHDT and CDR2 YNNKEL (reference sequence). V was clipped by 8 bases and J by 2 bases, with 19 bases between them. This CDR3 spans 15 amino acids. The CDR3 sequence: CASGMRAGLTYEQYF. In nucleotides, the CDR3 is TGTGCCAGCGGAATGAGGGCAGGGCTCACCTACGAGCAGTACTTC.

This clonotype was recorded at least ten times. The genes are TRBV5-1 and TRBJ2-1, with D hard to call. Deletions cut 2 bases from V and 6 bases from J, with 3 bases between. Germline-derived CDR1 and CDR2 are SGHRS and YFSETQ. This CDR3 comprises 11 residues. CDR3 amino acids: CASSFTNEQFF. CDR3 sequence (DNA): TGCGCCAGCAGCTTCACCAATGAGCAGTTCTTC.

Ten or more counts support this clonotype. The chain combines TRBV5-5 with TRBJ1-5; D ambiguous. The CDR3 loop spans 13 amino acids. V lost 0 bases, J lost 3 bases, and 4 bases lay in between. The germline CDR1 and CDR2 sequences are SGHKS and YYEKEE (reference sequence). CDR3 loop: CASSLEVNQPQHF. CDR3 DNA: TGTGCCAGCAGCTTGGAGGTCAATCAGCCCCAGCATTTT.

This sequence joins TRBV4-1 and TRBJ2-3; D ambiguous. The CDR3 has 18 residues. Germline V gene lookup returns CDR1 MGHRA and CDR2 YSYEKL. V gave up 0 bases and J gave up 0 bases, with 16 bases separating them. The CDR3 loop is CASSQDSETLSSTDTQYF. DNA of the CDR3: TGCGCCAGCAGCCAAGATTCAGAAACCTTAAGTAGCACAGATACGCAGTATTTT.

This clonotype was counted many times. The CDR3 coding sequence is TGCGCCAGCAGCCCGCTCTTAGGGGGCTACACCTTC. It translates to CASSPLLGGYTF. This chain links TRBV4-1 with TRBJ1-2; no reliable D call. The length of the CDR3 is 12 residues. The V end lost 4 bases, the J end lost 8 bases, and 11 bases lay between the germline ends. CDR1 and CDR2 from the germline V gene are MGHRA and YSYEKL.

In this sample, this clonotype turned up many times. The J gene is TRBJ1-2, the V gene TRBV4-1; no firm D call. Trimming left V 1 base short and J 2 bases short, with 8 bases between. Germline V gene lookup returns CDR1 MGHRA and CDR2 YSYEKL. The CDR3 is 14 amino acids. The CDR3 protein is CASSQGPENYGYTF. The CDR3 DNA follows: TGCGCCAGCAGCCAAGGGCCAGAAAACTATGGCTACACCTTC.